This TCR beta chain originates from a study of PD-L1 blockade in urothelial cancer (dated by TCRdb to the late 2010s). About the full investigation: All patients started therapy around 2014 and received atezolizumab 1,200 mg intravenously every 3 weeks. The study, an exploratory multi-omic analysis, examined somatic, immune and clinical correlates of response to PD-L1 blockade with atezolizumab in urothelial cancer. Progression-free survival longer than 6 months counted as durable clinical benefit, and TCR features were additionally tested against both progression-free and overall survival. Pretreatment tumor samples and matched peripheral blood, collected serially before and after atezolizumab treatment, underwent TCR sequencing. About nine tenths of the roughly 30 patients were males with bladder-origin urothelial cancer, and about 60% of the 29 reported a prior smoking history. Blood samples were analyzed 3 weeks after the start of treatment (second dose) and 6 weeks after the start of treatment. Pretreatment blood TCR-seq was available for twenty-nine patients, at least one posttreatment blood collection was obtained for 25 or so patients, and tumor TCR-seq was available for 25 or so patients. Durable clinical benefit was achieved by nine patients but not by the remaining 20. In the same patients, pretreatment tumors underwent whole exome sequencing and RNA sequencing in addition to TCR sequencing. Blood samples gave median yields of approximately 130,000 T cells and 80,000 to 90,000 unique TCRs, along with a median clonality of approximately 0.084. An ECOG performance status of 0 or 1 was recorded for the patients, and 0 to 3 prior chemotherapy regimens had been received by the patients.

A remark on this clone: The antigen it binds to is not known. No much larger clone exists at a distance of one base, and base qualities are not known.

The sample's time point label, decoded: pretreatment peripheral blood. A total of 25 to 30 patients with locally advanced or metastatic urothelial carcinoma, treated at Memorial Sloan Kettering on a trial protocol, made up the cohort. Peripheral blood mononuclear cells were collected pretreatment and during treatment, with between 1 and 8 total time points obtained per patient. The Qiagen DNeasy Blood extraction kit was used to purify genomic DNA from total PBMCs and from tumor samples. Collected pretreatment and during treatment, PBMCs were isolated and stored as previously described. Broader findings and caveats from the paper: A pretreatment peripheral blood TCR clonality below the median was linked to improved progression-free and overall survival. Because the sample size was small (n ≈ 27) and many exploratory analyses were performed, the results are intended to be hypothesis-generating. At 3 weeks after the start of treatment, tumor-associated TCR clones in peripheral blood had expanded more in patients with durable benefit (n ≈ 20, p = 0.022).

Synthetic TCR analog templates were spiked into each PCR to estimate absolute template abundance from read counts. The immunoSEQ assay used bias-controlled V and J gene primers to amplify TCRbeta CDR3 regions from genomic DNA. Sequencing of rearranged TCRbeta segments was performed at approximately 20X coverage. Under the source paper's analysis protocol: Clustering was used to correct sequencing errors, and CDR3s were annotated against IMGT to assign V, D and J genes. Downstream analyses used only productive TCRbeta rearrangements and left out out-of-frame or stop-codon sequences. Clonality was calculated as one minus the Shannon entropy normalized by the log of the number of unique productive sequences. Fisher's exact test with Benjamini-Hochberg correction, using a cutoff of adjusted p below 0.01, was how clones that differed between time points or between blood and tumor were identified. TCRdb provides this immuneACCESS table in a form limited to in-frame rearrangements. Some clones are lacking; in checked studies, under half of them reflect an unresolved V gene, and why the rest are absent is not known. V and J calls and clone size are those listed in that table; D and trimming were worked out from the DNA. In this sample the table shows around 82,000 clones, 84% of which occur a single time. The ten largest clonotypes hold about 2.1% of the sample.

V gives up 5 bases and J gives up 5 bases, and the segment between their germline ends measures 16 bases. Its CDR3 holds 14 amino acids, cysteine through phenylalanine. The read is trimmed to its CDR3 DNA, 42 bases read in frame from base 1. For CDR1 and CDR2, the germline V gene (reference sequence) lists SEHNR and FQNEAQ. Material: PBMCs, obtained around atezolizumab (anti-PD-L1) treatment. The origin of this receptor is a man in his 60s with urothelial cancer. This sequence uses TRBV7-9 and TRBJ2-7, with a tentative D gene TRBD2 over 5 matching bases. The CDR3: CASSLAGGRDEQYF. The bases read TGTGCCAGCAGCCTCGCTGGAGGACGAGACGAGCAGTACTTC.